This T cell receptor beta chain was sequenced during a study of shared clonotypes between healthy human individuals. Trimming removed 6 bases at V and 2 bases at J, with 10 bases between. This CDR3 contains 13 residues. Per germline, CDR1 MNHEY and CDR2 SVGAGI. Study-wide points: Rarefaction gave evidence that sorted-subset sequencing remained incomplete despite large depth.

The data were produced by immunoSEQ multiplex PCR, yet TCRdb's version contains in-frame clones alone and is incomplete. Among 550,000 to 800,000 clones listed, 74% were seen once. In the case of this clone: Its antigen is not identified. Other DNA sequences in the sample encode the same CDR3.

Source material: memory CD4+ T cells sorted from blood. Subset: CD45RA-negative fraction. The chain links TRBV6-5 to TRBJ1-1; tentatively, D is TRBD1 (5 bases). The source of this sequence is a woman aged 25-40 years in good health. The CDR3 sequence is CASRRQSNTEAFF. DNA for the CDR3: TGTGCCAGCAGAAGACAGAGTAACACTGAAGCTTTCTTT.